This T cell receptor beta chain was retrieved from a study of T cell responses to AZD1222 COVID-19 vaccine. Some clones are missing from TCRdb's copy, which holds only in-frame ones; the method was immunoSEQ multiplex PCR. The top ten hold 5.5% to 8% of the sample, which has about 120,000 clones, approximately 86% seen once. This TCR came from an adult in good health. Sequencing was performed on peripheral blood, taken on day 0 of AZD1222 vaccination.

This chain's CDR3 is CASSMVQGGFGGNQPQHF. CDR3 in DNA: TGTGCCAGTAGTATGGTACAGGGGGGTTTTGGTGGCAATCAGCCCCAGCATTTT. The V and J genes are TRBV19 and TRBJ1-5; TRBD1 matches at 8 bases. With 3 bases clipped from V and 2 bases from J, the junction kept 12 bases outside the gene matches. Germline lookup yields CDR1 LNHDA and CDR2 SQIVND (reference sequence). The CDR3 has 18 residues.